The T cell receptor beta chain described here comes from a study of CXCR3-negative and CXCR3-positive naive CD8 T cells. General observations from the study: In naive cells, CXCR3-negative and CXCR3-positive subsets had similar TRBV-TRBJ usage; memory cells differed. Cryopreserved cells partially lost CXCR3 expression, and fresh PBMCs were used in most assays.

About this clonotype: Its antigen is not identified.

Naive CD8+ T cells displayed a CD45RO-CCR7+CD27+CD95- phenotype. TRB cDNA was prepared as libraries by UMI-labeled 5' RACE. Reanalyzing the 5' RACE reads, TCRdb keeps one entry per CDR3 protein, without DNA. The listing contains over 100,000 distinct CDR3 sequences. The clonotype comes from a human donor in good health. Some clones in this sample may be carry-over from other donors' samples. Material for sequencing was naive CXCR3- CD8+ T cells from blood. Subset reported: CD45RO-CCR7+CD27+CD95- naive CD8+ T cells lacking CXCR3 (TNR3-).

This CDR3 reads CSARSSGTNISYEQYF. The rearrangement uses TRBV20-1 and TRBJ2-7; the TCRdb call, TRBD2, lacks DNA for checking. This CDR3 has 16 residues. CDR1 DFQATT and CDR2 SNEGSKA come from the germline V gene (reference sequence).